A single sample is the source of the 4 T cell receptor beta chains below, sequenced in a study of control samples from healthy donors and cancer patients. Only in-frame clones appear in the TCRdb table, and some are missing; sequencing was by immunoSEQ multiplex PCR. Of some 150,000 clones listed, about 95% are singletons. The material sequenced was PBMCs. These receptors all stem from a man in his sixties with colorectal cancer.

CDR3: CASSPYIGDYEQYF. DNA of the CDR3: TGTGCCAGCAGCCCGTACATAGGGGACTACGAGCAGTACTTC. The chain combines TRBV5-4 with TRBJ2-7, with D perhaps TRBD1 (5 bases). Trimming removed 4 bases from V and 3 bases from J, with 14 bases in between. The CDR3 length is 14 residues. Germline V gene lookup returns CDR1 SGHNT and CDR2 YYREEE (reference sequence).

The chain couples TRBV2 to TRBJ2-3; 13 bases are a match to TRBD2. The CDR3 consists of 17 residues. The germline V gene encodes CDR1 SNHLY and CDR2 FYNNEI. The trim removed 8 bases at V and 1 base at J, leaving 9 bases unmatched. The chain's CDR3 is CASAGLAGALGTDTQYF. The CDR3 region has the DNA TGTGCCAGCGCCGGACTAGCGGGGGCGTTGGGCACAGATACGCAGTATTTT.

The table lists this clone with a count of one. Other nucleotide sequences from this sample produce the same CDR3. This rearrangement joins TRBV10-2 to TRBJ2-1; 12 bases are shared with TRBD2. This CDR3 comprises 14 residues. The J segment lost 9 bases and the V segment lost 3 bases, leaving 3 bases of the junction unmatched. CDR1 is WSHSY, CDR2 SAAADI, per germline. CDR3 DNA: TGCGCCAGCAGTGAAGGACTAGCGGGGAGTGAGCAGTTCTTC. Protein product: CASSEGLAGSEQFF.

The chain carries TRBV3-1 (or the pseudogene TRBV3-2) and TRBJ1-5; no firm D call. V gave up 4 bases and J gave up 2 bases, with 12 bases separating them. The CDR3 extends over 15 amino acids. Per the germline V gene, CDR1 is LGHDT and CDR2 is YNNKEL (reference sequence). The CDR3 coding sequence is TGTGCCAGCAGCCCCAGTGGGCTGCGCAATCAGCCCCAGCATTTT. Amino acid sequence: CASSPSGLRNQPQHF.